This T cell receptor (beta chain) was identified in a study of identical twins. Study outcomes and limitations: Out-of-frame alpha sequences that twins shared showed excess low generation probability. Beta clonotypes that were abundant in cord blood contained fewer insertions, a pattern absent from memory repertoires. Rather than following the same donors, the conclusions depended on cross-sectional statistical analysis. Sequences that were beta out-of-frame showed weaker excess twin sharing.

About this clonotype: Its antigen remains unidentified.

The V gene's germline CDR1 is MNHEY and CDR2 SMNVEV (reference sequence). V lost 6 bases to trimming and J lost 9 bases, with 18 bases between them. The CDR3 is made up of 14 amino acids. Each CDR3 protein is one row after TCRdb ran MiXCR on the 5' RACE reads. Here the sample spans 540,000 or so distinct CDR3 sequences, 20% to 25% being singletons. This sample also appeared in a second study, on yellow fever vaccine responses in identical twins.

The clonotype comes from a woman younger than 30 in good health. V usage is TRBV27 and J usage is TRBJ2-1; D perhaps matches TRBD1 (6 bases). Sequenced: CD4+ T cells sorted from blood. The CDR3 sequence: CASSGTSHVGEQFF. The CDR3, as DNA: TGTGCCAGCAGCGGGACATCCCACGTAGGTGAGCAGTTCTTC.